The clone carrying this T cell receptor beta chain was detected only a few times. V gave up 5 bases and J gave up 6 bases; unmatched junction bases: 2. The CDR3 runs to 15 residues. The germline CDR1 and CDR2 sequences are SGHTA and FQGTGA. The data were obtained in a study of beta chain features in type 1 diabetes. TCRB transcripts that were expressed got sequenced, as all of the isolated RNA had been reverse transcribed. Generated by immunoSEQ multiplex PCR, the TCRdb table keeps only in-frame clones and is missing some. This table has 850,000 to 900,000 clones, around a sixth appearing once. This clonotype was obtained from a woman in her late teens or twenties in good health. The chain employs TRBV7-3 and TRBJ2-2; 14 bases fit TRBD2. Input material: naive CD4+ T cells from blood. CDR3 DNA sequence: TGTGCCAGCAGCGCGGGACTAGCGGGAGCCGGGGAGCTGTTTTTT. As protein: CASSAGLAGAGELFF.